This T cell receptor beta chain is drawn from a study of T cells in Graves' hyperthyroidism and ophthalmopathy. RNA transcripts gave rise to amplified TCR beta CDR3 regions. A set of HTBI primers served as the primers for a first-round RT-PCR of the TCR CDR3. In TCRdb, the multiplex PCR reads were re-called with MiXCR into one record per CDR3 protein. This sample carries hundreds of thousands of distinct CDR3 sequences, roughly 13% of them seen once, and the ten largest clones take 9.2%. The length of the CDR3 is 14 residues. V lost 1 base and J lost 4, with 10 bases in between. The receptor's source is a woman under 30 with Graves' hyperthyroidism. The sequenced sample consisted of blood. The chain combines TRBV12-3 or TRBV12-4 with TRBJ2-5, with D perhaps matching TRBD1 (5 bases). This chain's CDR3 is CASSLVGVRETQYF. The CDR3 nucleotides are TGTGCCAGCAGTTTAGTAGGGGTTCGAGAGACCCAGTACTTC.